The rows below give T cell receptor beta chains drawn from one sample of a study of cytomegalovirus exposure and HLA in healthy donors. The assay was immunoSEQ multiplex PCR, and TCRdb's table has in-frame clones only and misses some. The sample holds 99,000 or so clones, over 75% seen once. The sample was PBMCs. All receptors derive from a man between 60 and 75 years old in good health and CMV-seropositive. CDR3s include the opening cysteine and the closing phenylalanine or tryptophan. The D gene is left open where the match is weak. For some rows the clone size is stated as once, few or many, or as a class when expanded; others skip it.

d_gene: -; abundance: few; v_gene: TRBV5-4; j_gene: TRBJ2-2; CDR3aa: CASSLREFDTGELFF; CDR3nt: TGTGCCAGCAGCCTCAGGGAATTTGACACCGGGGAGCTGTTTTTT
d_gene: -; abundance: -; v_gene: TRBV5-1; j_gene: TRBJ1-2; CDR3aa: CASSLVFGGSGSHYYGYTF; CDR3nt: TGCGCCAGCAGCTTGGTGTTTGGTGGCTCAGGATCACATTACTATGGCTACACCTTC
d_gene: -; abundance: once; v_gene: TRBV5-1; j_gene: TRBJ1-1; CDR3aa: CASSLVPGNTEAFF; CDR3nt: TGCGCCAGCAGCTTGGTTCCGGGGAACACTGAAGCTTTCTTT
d_gene: -; abundance: once; v_gene: TRBV5-3; j_gene: TRBJ1-1; CDR3aa: CARSGWLGGRTEAFF; CDR3nt: TGTGCCAGAAGCGGTTGGCTGGGAGGGAGGACTGAAGCTTTCTTT
d_gene: -; abundance: -; v_gene: TRBV7-6; j_gene: TRBJ1-1; CDR3aa: CASSFSGGANTEAFF; CDR3nt: TGTGCCAGCAGCTTTAGCGGGGGAGCGAACACTGAAGCTTTCTTT
d_gene: -; abundance: -; v_gene: TRBV18; j_gene: TRBJ1-5; CDR3aa: CASSRGGAQHF; CDR3nt: TGTGCCAGCTCCCGCGGTGGCGCCCAGCATTTT
d_gene: -; abundance: -; v_gene: TRBV12-5; j_gene: TRBJ2-5; CDR3aa: CASGFNLEGAQYF; CDR3nt: TGTGCTAGTGGTTTTAACCTTGAGGGGGCCCAGTACTTC
d_gene: -; abundance: -; v_gene: TRBV6-5; j_gene: TRBJ1-1; CDR3aa: CASNRMGTEAFF; CDR3nt: TGTGCCAGCAACAGGATGGGGACTGAAGCTTTCTTT
d_gene: -; abundance: -; v_gene: TRBV7-6; j_gene: TRBJ2-7; CDR3aa: CASSWVGADEQYF; CDR3nt: TGTGCCAGCAGCTGGGTAGGGGCCGACGAGCAGTACTTC
d_gene: TRBD2; abundance: once; v_gene: TRBV5-5; j_gene: TRBJ2-7; CDR3aa: CASSPGLAGTSQREQYF; CDR3nt: TGTGCCAGCAGCCCAGGACTAGCGGGGACTTCTCAGCGGGAGCAGTACTTC
d_gene: -; abundance: -; v_gene: TRBV18; j_gene: TRBJ2-5; CDR3aa: CASSPLPQGGKTQYF; CDR3nt: TGTGCCAGCTCACCGCTCCCACAGGGCGGTAAGACCCAGTACTTC
d_gene: -; abundance: few; v_gene: TRBV7-6; j_gene: TRBJ2-7; CDR3aa: CASSLLSSSYEQYF; CDR3nt: TGTGCCAGCAGCTTATTATCCAGCTCCTACGAGCAGTACTTC
d_gene: -; abundance: -; v_gene: TRBV5-8; j_gene: TRBJ2-5; CDR3aa: CASSLGARQETQYF; CDR3nt: TGTGCCAGCAGCTTGGGGGCCCGGCAAGAGACCCAGTACTTC